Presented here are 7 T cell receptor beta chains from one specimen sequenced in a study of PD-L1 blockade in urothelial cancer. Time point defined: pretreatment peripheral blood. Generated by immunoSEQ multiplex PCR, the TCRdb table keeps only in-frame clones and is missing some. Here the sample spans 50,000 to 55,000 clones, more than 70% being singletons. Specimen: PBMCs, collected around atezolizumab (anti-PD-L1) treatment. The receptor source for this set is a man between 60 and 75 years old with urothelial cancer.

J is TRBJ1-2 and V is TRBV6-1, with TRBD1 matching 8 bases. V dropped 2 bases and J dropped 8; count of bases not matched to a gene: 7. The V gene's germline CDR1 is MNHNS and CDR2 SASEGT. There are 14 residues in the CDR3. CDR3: CASSENRGLSGYTF. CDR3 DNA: TGTGCCAGCAGTGAAAACAGGGGGTTATCCGGCTACACCTTC.

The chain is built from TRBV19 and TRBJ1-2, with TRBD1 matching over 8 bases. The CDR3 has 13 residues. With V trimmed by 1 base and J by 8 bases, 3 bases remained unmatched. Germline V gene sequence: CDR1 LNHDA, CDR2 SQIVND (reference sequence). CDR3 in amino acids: CASSIVDRGGYTF. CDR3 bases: TGTGCCAGTAGTATAGTTGACAGGGGAGGCTACACCTTC.

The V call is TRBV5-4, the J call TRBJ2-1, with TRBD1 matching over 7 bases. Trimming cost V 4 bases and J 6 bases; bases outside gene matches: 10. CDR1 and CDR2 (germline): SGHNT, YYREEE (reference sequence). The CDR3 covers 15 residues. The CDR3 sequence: CASSGQELGTNEQFF. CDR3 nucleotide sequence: TGTGCCAGCAGCGGACAGGAATTGGGTACCAATGAGCAGTTCTTC.

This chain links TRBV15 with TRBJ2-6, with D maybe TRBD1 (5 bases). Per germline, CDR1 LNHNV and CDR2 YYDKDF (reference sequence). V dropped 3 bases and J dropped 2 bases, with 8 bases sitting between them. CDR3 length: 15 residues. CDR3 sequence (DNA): TGTGCCACCAGCAGTTTGGGGCCTGGGGCCAACGTCCTGACTTTC. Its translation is CATSSLGPGANVLTF.

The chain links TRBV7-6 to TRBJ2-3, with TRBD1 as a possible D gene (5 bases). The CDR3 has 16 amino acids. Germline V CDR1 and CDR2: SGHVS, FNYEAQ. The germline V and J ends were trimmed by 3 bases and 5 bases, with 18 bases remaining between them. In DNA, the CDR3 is TGTGCCAGCAGCTTTCGGAGCGCAGGGTTATTAGATACGCAGTATTTT. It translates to CASSFRSAGLLDTQYF.

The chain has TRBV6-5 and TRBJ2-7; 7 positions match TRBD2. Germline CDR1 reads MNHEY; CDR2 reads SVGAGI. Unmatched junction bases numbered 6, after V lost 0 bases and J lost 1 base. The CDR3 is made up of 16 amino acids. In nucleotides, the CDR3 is TGTGCCAGCAGTTACTCCGACCCAGCGGGATCCTACGAGCAGTACTTC. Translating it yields CASSYSDPAGSYEQYF.

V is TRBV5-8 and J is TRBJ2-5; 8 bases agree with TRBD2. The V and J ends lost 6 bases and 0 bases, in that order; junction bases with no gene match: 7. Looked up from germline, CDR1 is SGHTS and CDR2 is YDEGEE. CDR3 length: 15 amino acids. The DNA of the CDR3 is TGTGCCAGCAACCGAGCGGGGGCCAACCAAGAGACCCAGTACTTC. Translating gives CASNRAGANQETQYF. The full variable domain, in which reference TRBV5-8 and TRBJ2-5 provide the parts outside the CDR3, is EAGVTQSPTHLIKTRGQQATLRCSPISGHTSVYWYQQALGLGLQFLLWYDEGEERNRGNFPPRFSGRQFPNYSSELNVNALELEDSALYLCASNRAGANQETQYFGPGTRLLVL.